This TCR beta chain came from a study of blood T cell repertoires in COVID-19. CDR1 and CDR2 from the germline V gene are LNHDA and SQIVND (reference sequence). This CDR3 has 16 residues. Trimming cost V 4 bases and J 3 bases; bases outside gene matches: 8. The method was immunoSEQ multiplex PCR; TCRdb's version includes in-frame clones alone and lacks a portion of them. The sample holds about 97,000 clones, more than 75% seen once. The rearrangement uses TRBV19 and TRBJ2-3; 9 nucleotides agree with TRBD1. The clonotype originates from a woman in her 30s with acute or convalescent COVID-19. The sequencing input was peripheral blood. The CDR3 coding sequence is TGTGCCAGTAGTACAACCGGGACAGGGTTTACAGATACGCAGTATTTT. Residues: CASSTTGTGFTDTQYF.